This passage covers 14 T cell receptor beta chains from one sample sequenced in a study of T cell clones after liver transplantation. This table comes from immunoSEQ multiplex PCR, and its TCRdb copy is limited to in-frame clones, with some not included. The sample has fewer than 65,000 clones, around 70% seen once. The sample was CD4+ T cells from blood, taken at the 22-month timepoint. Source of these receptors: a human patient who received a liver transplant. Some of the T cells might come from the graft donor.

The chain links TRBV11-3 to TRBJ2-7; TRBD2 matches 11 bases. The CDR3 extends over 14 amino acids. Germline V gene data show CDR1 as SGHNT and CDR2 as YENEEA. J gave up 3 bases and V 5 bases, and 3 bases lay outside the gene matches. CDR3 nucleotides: TGTGCCAGCAGCCCGACTAGCGGGGACTACGAGCAGTACTTC. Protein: CASSPTSGDYEQYF. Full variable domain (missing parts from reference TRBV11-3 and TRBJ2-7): EAGVVQSPRYKIIEKKQPVAFWCNPISGHNTLYWYLQNLGQGPELLIRYENEEAVDDSQLPKDRFSAERLKGVDSTLKIQPAELGDSAVYLCASSPTSGDYEQYFGPGTRLTVT.

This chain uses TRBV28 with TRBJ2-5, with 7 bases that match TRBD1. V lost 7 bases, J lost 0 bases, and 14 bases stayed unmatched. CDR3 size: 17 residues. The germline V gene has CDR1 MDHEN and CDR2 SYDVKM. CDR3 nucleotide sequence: TGTGCCAGCAACCCCGGCCGGGACAGCTCGTACCAAGAGACCCAGTACTTC. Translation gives CASNPGRDSSYQETQYF.

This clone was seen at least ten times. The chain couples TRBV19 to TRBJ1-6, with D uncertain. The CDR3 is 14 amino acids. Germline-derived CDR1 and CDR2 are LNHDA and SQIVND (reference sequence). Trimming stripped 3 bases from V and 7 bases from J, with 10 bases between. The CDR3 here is CASSILAENSPLHF. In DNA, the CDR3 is TGTGCCAGTAGTATTTTGGCGGAGAATTCACCCCTCCACTTT.

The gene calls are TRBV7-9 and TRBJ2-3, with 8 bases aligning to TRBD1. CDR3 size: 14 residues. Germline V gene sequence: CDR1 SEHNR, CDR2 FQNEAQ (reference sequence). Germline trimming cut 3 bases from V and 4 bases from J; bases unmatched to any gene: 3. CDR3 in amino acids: CASSLSGGADTQYF. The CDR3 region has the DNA TGTGCCAGCAGCTTGTCAGGGGGCGCAGATACGCAGTATTTT.

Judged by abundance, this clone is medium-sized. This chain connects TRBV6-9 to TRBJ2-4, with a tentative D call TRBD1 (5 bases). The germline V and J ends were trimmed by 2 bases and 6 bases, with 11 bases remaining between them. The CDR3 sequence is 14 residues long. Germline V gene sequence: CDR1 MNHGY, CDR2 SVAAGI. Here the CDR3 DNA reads TGTGCCAGCAGTTATCTGGGGCAGGGAAACATTCAGTACTTC. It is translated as CASSYLGQGNIQYF.

For the CDR3, the DNA is TGTGCCAGCAGCTCCGCCCCGGGGGCGACTAATGAAAAACTGTTTTTT. Its protein is CASSSAPGATNEKLFF. This rearrangement joins TRBV11-2 to TRBJ1-4; D is perhaps TRBD1 (6 bases). This CDR3 region has 16 residues. Germline-derived CDR1 and CDR2 are SGHAT and FQNNGV. The V end lost 4 bases, the J end lost 2 bases, and 14 bases lay between the germline ends.

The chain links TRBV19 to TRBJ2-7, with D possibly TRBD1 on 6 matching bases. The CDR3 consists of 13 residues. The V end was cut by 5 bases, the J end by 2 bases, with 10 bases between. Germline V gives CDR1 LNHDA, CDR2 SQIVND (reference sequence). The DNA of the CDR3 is TGTGCCAGTAGTTCGGACAGTCCCTACGAGCAGTACTTC. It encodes CASSSDSPYEQYF.

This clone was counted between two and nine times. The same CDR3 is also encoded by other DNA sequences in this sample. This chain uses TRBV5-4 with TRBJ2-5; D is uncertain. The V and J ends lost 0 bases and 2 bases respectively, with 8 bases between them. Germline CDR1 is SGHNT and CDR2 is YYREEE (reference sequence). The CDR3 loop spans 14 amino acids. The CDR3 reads CASSLGQAQETQYF. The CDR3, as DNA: TGTGCCAGCAGCTTGGGGCAGGCACAAGAGACCCAGTACTTC.

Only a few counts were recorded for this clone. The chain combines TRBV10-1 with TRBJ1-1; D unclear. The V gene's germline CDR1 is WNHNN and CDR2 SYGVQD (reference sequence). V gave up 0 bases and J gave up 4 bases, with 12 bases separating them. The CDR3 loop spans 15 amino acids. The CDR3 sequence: CASSESRGGSTEAFF. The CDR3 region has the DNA TGCGCCAGCAGTGAGTCCCGGGGAGGTAGCACTGAAGCTTTCTTT.

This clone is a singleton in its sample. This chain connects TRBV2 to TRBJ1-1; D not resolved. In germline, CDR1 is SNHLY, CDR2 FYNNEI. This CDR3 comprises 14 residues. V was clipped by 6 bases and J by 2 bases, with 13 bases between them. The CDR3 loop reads CASRAGNPNTEAFF. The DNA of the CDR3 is TGTGCCAGCAGAGCCGGGAACCCAAACACTGAAGCTTTCTTT.

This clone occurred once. The CDR3 reads CASSRRTLTDEKLFF. The CDR3, as DNA: TGTGCCAGCAGCCGTCGGACCCTGACAGATGAAAAACTGTTTTTT. This chain connects TRBV6-1 to TRBJ1-4; possibly TRBD1 for D (5 bases). Germline V gene data show CDR1 as MNHNS and CDR2 as SASEGT. The CDR3 covers 15 residues. V dropped 6 bases and J dropped 6 bases, with 17 bases sitting between them.

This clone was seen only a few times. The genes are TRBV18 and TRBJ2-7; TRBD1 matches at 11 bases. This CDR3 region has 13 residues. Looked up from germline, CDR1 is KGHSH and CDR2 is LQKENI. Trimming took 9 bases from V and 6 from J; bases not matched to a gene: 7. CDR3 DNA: TGTGCCAGTTATGGACAGGGGGCCTCCGAGCAGTACTTC. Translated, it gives CASYGQGASEQYF. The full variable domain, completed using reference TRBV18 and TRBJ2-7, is NAGVMQNPRHLVRRRGQEARLRCSPMKGHSHVYWYRQLPEEGLKFMVYLQKENIIDESGMPKERFSAEFPKEGPSILRIQQVVRGDSAAYFCASYGQGASEQYFGPGTRLTVT.

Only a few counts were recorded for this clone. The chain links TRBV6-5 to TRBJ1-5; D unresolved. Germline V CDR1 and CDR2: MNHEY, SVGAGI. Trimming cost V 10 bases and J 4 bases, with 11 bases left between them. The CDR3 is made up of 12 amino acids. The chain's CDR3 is CATGRLNQPQHF. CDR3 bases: TGTGCCACCGGTCGTCTAAATCAGCCCCAGCATTTT.

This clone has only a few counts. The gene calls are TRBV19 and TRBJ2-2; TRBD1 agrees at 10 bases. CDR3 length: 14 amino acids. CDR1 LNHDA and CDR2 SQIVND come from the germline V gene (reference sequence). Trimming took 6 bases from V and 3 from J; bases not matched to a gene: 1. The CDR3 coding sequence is TGTGCCAGTAGGACAGGGGGCCACACCGGGGAGCTGTTTTTT. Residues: CASRTGGHTGELFF.